This T cell receptor (beta chain) appears in the sequencing data of a study of cytomegalovirus exposure and HLA in healthy donors. J lost 0 bases, V lost 4 bases, and 7 bases had no gene match. The CDR3 contains 16 residues. Germline lookup yields CDR1 SGHTA and CDR2 FQGNSA. Study-level results: In a later analysis, specific HLA alleles were associated with 16,000 or so TCR beta sequences at a 0.05 false discovery rate. Per published accounts, TCR beta sequences correctly predicted the HLA-A and HLA-B alleles of most subjects. Some TCR beta chains (roughly 160 of them) were listed as cytomegalovirus-associated.

This PCR relied on a set of 60 Vbeta primers and 13 Jbeta primers. The table came from immunoSEQ multiplex PCR; TCRdb's copy has only in-frame clones and leaves some out. The top ten hold more than 0.4% of the sample, which has under 200,000 clones, roughly 87% seen once. Comment on this clone: Its antigen is still unknown.

This rearrangement joins TRBV7-2 to TRBJ1-1; 8 bases agree with TRBD1. Input material: PBMCs. The source is a woman in her fifties or sixties in good health and CMV-seronegative. The CDR3 DNA reads as TGTGCCAGCAGCTACAGGACAGGGACCCTGAACACTGAAGCTTTCTTT. This translates into CASSYRTGTLNTEAFF.